This T cell receptor (beta chain) was retrieved from a study of blood T cell repertoires in COVID-19. Study-level background: Italy, Spain and the United States were the sources of the convalescent and acute COVID-19 samples. The cDNA or gDNA used as material had been derived from T cells, B-cell-depleted T cells, or PBMCs.

V lost 1 base, J lost 5 bases, and 4 bases stayed unmatched. Looked up from germline, CDR1 is MNHEY and CDR2 is SVGEGT. The CDR3 covers 15 residues. How the authors handled the data: The assay estimated nucleated cells by amplifying reference gene primers. Data came from immunoSEQ multiplex PCR; TCRdb stores just in-frame clones and leaves some out. That table furnishes V, J and clone size, whereas the DNA furnished D and trimming. The sample consists of more than 80,000 clones, about 82% of them appearing once. The receptor was derived from a man aged 50 to 59 with active COVID-19. The rearrangement links TRBV6-2 or TRBV6-3 to TRBJ2-2; 7 positions match TRBD2. Sequenced input: peripheral blood. The CDR3 bases are TGTGCCAGCAGTTACTGGCCTAGCGGTACCGGGGAGCTGTTTTTT. Its protein is CASSYWPSGTGELFF.